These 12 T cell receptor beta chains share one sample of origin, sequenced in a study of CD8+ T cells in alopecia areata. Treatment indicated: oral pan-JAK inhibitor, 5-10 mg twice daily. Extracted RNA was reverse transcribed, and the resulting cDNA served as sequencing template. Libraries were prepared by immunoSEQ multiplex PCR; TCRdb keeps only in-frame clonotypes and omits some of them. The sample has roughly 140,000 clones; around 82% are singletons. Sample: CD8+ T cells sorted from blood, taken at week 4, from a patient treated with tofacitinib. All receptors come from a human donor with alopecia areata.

The DNA of the CDR3 is TGTGCCAGCAGCTCTCCCGCCAGGACTAGCGGGGGGGCAGATACGCAGTATTTT. It codes for CASSSPARTSGGADTQYF. The chain is built from TRBV7-9 and TRBJ2-3; 15 positions agree with TRBD2. There are 18 residues in the CDR3. Germline CDR1 is SEHNR and CDR2 is FQNEAQ (reference sequence). Losses at the gene ends were 4 bases for V and 4 bases for J; bases not matched to a gene: 9.

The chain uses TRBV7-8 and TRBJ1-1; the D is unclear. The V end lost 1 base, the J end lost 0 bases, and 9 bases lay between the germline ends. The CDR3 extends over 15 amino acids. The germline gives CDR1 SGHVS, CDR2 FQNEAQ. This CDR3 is CASSLVKGLNTEAFF. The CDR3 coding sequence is TGTGCCAGCAGCTTAGTCAAGGGTTTGAACACTGAAGCTTTCTTT.

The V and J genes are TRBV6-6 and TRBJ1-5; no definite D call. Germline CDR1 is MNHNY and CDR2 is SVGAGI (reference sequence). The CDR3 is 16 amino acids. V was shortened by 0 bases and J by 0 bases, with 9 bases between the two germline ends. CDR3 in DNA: TGTGCCAGCAGTTACTCGACCGCTTATAGCAATCAGCCCCAGCATTTT. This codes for CASSYSTAYSNQPQHF.

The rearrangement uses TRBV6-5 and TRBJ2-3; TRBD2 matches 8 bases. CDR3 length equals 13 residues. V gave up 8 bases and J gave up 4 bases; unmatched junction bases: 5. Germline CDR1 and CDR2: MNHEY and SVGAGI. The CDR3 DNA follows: TGTGCCAGCGGAGCGGGGGCCGCAGATACGCAGTATTTT. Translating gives CASGAGAADTQYF.

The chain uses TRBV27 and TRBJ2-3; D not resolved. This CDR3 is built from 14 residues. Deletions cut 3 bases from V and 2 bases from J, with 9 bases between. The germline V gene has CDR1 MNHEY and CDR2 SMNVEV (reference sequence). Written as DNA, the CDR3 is TGTGCCAGCAGTTTTTCCGGCTACACAGATACGCAGTATTTT. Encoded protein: CASSFSGYTDTQYF.

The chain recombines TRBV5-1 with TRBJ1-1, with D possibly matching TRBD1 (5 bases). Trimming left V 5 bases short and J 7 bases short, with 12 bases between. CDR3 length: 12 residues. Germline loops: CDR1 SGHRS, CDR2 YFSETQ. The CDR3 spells CASRWTRGEAFF. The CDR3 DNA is TGCGCCAGCAGATGGACAAGGGGTGAAGCTTTCTTT.

The CDR3 protein is CASSHLGDSYNEQFF. The DNA of the CDR3 is TGTGCCAGCAGCCACCTAGGGGACTCCTACAATGAGCAGTTCTTC. V gene TRBV7-9 combines with J gene TRBJ2-1, with D possibly TRBD1 on 5 matching bases. CDR1 and CDR2 from the germline V gene are SEHNR and FQNEAQ (reference sequence). Trimming stripped 5 bases from V and 0 bases from J, with 11 bases between. The CDR3 runs to 15 residues.

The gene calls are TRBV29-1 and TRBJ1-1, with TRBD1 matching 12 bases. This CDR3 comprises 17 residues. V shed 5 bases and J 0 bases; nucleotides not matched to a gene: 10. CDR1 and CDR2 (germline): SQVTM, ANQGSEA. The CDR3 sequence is CSVNLMGQGALNTEAFF. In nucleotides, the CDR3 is TGCAGCGTTAACTTGATGGGACAGGGGGCCTTGAACACTGAAGCTTTCTTT.

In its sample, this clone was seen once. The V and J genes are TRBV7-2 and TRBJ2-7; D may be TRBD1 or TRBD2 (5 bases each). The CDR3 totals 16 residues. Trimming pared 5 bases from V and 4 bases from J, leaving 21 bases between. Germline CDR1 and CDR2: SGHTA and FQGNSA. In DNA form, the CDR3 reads TGTGCCAGCAGCGGTACCGGGACCCACGTAACGTACGAGCAGTACTTC. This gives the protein CASSGTGTHVTYEQYF. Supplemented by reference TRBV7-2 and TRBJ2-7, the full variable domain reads GAGVSQSPSNKVTEKGKDVELRCDPISGHTALYWYRQSLGQGLEFLIYFQGNSAPDKSGLPSDRFSAERTGGSVSTLTIQRTQQEDSAVYLCASSGTGTHVTYEQYFGPGTRLTVT.

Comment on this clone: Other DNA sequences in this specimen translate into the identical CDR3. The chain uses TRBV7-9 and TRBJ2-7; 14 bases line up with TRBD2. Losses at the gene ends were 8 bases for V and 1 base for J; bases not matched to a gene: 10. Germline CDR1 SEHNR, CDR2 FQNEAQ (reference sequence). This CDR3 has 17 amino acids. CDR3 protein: CASGRLAGGLVSYEQYF. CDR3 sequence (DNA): TGTGCCAGCGGACGACTAGCGGGGGGGCTAGTGTCCTACGAGCAGTACTTC.

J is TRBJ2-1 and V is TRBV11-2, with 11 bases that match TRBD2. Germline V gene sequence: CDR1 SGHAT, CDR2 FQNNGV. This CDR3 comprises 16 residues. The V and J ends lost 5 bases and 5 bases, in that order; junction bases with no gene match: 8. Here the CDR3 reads CASSVLTSGDDNEQFF. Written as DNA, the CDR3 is TGTGCCAGCAGCGTCTTGACTAGCGGGGATGACAATGAGCAGTTCTTC. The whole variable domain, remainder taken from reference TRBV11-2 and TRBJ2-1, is EAGVAQSPRYKIIEKRQSVAFWCNPISGHATLYWYQQILGQGPKLLIQFQNNGVVDDSQLPKDRFSAERLKGVDSTLKIQPAKLEDSAVYLCASSVLTSGDDNEQFFGPGTRLTVL.

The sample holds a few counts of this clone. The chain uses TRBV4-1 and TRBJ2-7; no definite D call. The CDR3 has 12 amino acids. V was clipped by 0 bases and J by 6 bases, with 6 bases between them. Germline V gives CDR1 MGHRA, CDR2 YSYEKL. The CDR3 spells CASSQDYSEQYF. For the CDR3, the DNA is TGCGCCAGCAGCCAAGATTATTCCGAGCAGTACTTC.